This TCR beta chain was profiled in a study of T cells in Graves' hyperthyroidism and ophthalmopathy. RNA transcripts served as the template for amplifying TCR beta CDR3 regions. The HTBI set primed first-round TCR CDR3 RT-PCR. In TCRdb, the multiplex PCR reads were re-called with MiXCR into one record per CDR3 protein. There are 650,000 to 800,000 distinct CDR3 sequences in the sample; about 45% occur only once, and under 8% lies in the top ten. The CDR3 covers 16 residues. Germline CDR1 reads SEHNR; CDR2 reads FQNEAQ (reference sequence). With V trimmed by 5 bases and J by 6 bases, 13 bases remained unmatched.

The chain has TRBV7-9 and TRBJ2-7, with 10 bases identical to TRBD1. The sequence came from an adult man with Graves' disease, either hyperthyroidism or ophthalmopathy (not recorded which). The sequenced sample was peripheral blood or thyroid tissue (not recorded which). CDR3 sequence reads: CASSQAGATGGGEQYF. CDR3 nucleotides: TGTGCCAGCAGCCAAGCGGGAGCGACAGGGGGCGGCGAGCAGTACTTC.